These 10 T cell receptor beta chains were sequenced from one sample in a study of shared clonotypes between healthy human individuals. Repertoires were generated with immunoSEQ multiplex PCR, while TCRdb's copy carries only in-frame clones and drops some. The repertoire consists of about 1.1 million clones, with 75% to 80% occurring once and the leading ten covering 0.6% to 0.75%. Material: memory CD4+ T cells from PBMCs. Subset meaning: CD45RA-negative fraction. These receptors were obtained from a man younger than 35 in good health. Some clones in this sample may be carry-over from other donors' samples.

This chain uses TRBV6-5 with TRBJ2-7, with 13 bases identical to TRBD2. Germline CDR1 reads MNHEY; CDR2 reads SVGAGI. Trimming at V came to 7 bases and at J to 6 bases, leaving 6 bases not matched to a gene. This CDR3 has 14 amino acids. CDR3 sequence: CASTRLAGGGEQYF. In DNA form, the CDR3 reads TGTGCCAGCACCAGACTAGCGGGAGGAGGCGAGCAGTACTTC.

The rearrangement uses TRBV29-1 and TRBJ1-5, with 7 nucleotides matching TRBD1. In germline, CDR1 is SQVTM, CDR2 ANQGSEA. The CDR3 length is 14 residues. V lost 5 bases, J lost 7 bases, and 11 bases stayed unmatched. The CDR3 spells CSVKLQGFGQPQHF. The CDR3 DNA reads TGCAGCGTTAAACTACAGGGGTTCGGACAGCCCCAGCATTTT.

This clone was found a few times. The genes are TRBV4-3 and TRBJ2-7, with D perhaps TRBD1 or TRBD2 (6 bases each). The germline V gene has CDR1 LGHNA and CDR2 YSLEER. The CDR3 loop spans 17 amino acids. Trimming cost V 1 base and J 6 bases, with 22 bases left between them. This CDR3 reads CASSQGLVRRGHAEQYF. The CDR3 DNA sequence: TGCGCCAGCAGCCAAGGACTAGTTCGCCGGGGACATGCCGAGCAGTACTTC.

Here the CDR3 reads CASRLGNTEAFF. Written as DNA, the CDR3 is TGTGCCAGCAGATTAGGGAACACTGAAGCTTTCTTT. This rearrangement joins TRBV2 to TRBJ1-1; D is ambiguous. The CDR3 length is 12 residues. Per the germline V gene, CDR1 is SNHLY and CDR2 is FYNNEI. V was shortened by 6 bases and J by 1 base, with 6 bases between the two germline ends.

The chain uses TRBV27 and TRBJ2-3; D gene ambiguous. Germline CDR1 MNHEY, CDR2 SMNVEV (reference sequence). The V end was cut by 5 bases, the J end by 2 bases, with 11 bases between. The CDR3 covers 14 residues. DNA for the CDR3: TGTGCCAGCAGTCTTGAGTTCTACACAGATACGCAGTATTTT. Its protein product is CASSLEFYTDTQYF.

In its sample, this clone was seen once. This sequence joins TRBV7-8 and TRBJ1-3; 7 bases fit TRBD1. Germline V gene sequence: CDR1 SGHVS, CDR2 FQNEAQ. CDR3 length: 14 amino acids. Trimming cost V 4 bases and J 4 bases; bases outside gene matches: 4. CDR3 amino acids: CASSSQGRGNTIYF. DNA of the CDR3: TGTGCCAGCAGCTCACAGGGGAGGGGAAACACCATATATTTT.

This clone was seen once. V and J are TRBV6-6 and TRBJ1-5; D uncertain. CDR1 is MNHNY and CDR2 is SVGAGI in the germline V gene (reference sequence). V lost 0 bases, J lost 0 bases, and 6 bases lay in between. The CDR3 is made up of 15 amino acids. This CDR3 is CASSYSQYSNQPQHF. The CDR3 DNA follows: TGTGCCAGCAGTTACTCCCAGTATAGCAATCAGCCCCAGCATTTT.

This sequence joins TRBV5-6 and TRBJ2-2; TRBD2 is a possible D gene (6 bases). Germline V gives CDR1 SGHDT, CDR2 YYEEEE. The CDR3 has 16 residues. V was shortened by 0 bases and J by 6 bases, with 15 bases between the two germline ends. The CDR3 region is CASSLAGLARSGELFF. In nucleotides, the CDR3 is TGTGCCAGCAGCTTGGCCGGTCTAGCGAGGTCCGGGGAGCTGTTTTTT.

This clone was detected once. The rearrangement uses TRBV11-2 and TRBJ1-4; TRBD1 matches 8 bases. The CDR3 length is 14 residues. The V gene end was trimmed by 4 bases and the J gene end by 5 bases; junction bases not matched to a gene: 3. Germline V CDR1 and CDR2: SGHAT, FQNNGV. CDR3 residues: CASSSGGVNEKLFF. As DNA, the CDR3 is TGTGCCAGCAGCTCAGGGGGCGTGAATGAAAAACTGTTTTTT.

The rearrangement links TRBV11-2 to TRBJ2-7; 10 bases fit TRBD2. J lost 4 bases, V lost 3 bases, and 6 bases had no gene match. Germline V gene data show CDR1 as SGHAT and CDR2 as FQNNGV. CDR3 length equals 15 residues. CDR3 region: CASSFFGTSDYEQYF. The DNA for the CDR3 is TGTGCCAGCAGCTTCTTCGGGACTAGCGATTACGAGCAGTACTTC.